This T cell receptor (beta chain) was recovered during a study of T cells after yellow fever vaccination. Study-wide background: Low-cell-number fractions were prepared with SMART-Seq v4 Ultra Low Input.

CDR3 length equals 14 residues. Trimming left V 1 base short and J 3 bases short, with 10 bases between. The germline V gene has CDR1 SGHNT and CDR2 YYREEE (reference sequence). A few counts support this clonotype. Its antigen is unknown. Template switching with 5'RACE generated the TCR cDNA and added a universal primer site and UMIs. MiXCR, applied by TCRdb to the 5' RACE reads, yields one record per CDR3 protein. The repertoire holds 300,000 or so distinct CDR3 sequences, with approximately 10% as singletons. The study, taken as a whole, reports: Abundant clonotypes (contaminants from the bulk population) could be present in FACS-sorted repertoires. Subsequent booster samples again held most clones from primary vaccination (roughly 95% CD4, 85% to 90% CD8).

V usage is TRBV5-4 and J usage is TRBJ1-1; a weak D match, TRBD1 (6 bases). The input for sequencing was CD4+ T cells sorted from PBMCs, taken 5 days after the yellow fever booster vaccination. This clonotype originated in a man younger than 35 who received the YFV17D yellow fever vaccine. CDR3 amino acids: CASSLPGGYTEAFF. The CDR3 DNA reads TGTGCCAGCAGCTTGCCGGGGGGCTACACTGAAGCTTTCTTT.